This T cell receptor (beta chain) derives from a study of blood T cell repertoires in COVID-19. The wider study: Acute-phase and convalescent COVID-19 samples originated in the United States, Italy and Spain. PBMCs, B-cell-depleted T cells, or T cells provided the cDNA or gDNA that made up the material.

TCRdb keeps only in-frame clones here, not all; method: immunoSEQ multiplex PCR. The sample carries about 55,000 clones, 88% recorded once. CDR1 LNHDA and CDR2 SQIVND come from the germline V gene (reference sequence). The CDR3 runs to 14 residues. V shed 3 bases and J shed 2 bases, with 7 bases lying between them. This receptor was obtained from a man aged 60 to 75 with active COVID-19. The source material was peripheral blood. The gene calls are TRBV19 and TRBJ2-2, with D uncertain. For the CDR3, the DNA is TGTGCCAGTAGTATTGCACTCAACACCGGGGAGCTGTTTTTT. Translated, it gives CASSIALNTGELFF.